Below are 4 T cell receptor beta chains sequenced from a single sample in a study of STAT3 mutations in large granular lymphocyte leukemia. Notes on the study in general: In T-cell large granular lymphocyte leukemia, about half of patients showed multiple immunodominant subclonotypes.

The antigens these receptors bind are not known. TCRdb's table, derived via immunoSEQ multiplex PCR, lists solely in-frame clones and lacks some. The table shows some 17,000 clones, with just under 85% occurring only once. Sample: peripheral blood mononuclear cells. Receptors were obtained from a man aged 50 to 60 with T-cell large granular lymphocyte leukemia. Some clones in this sample may be carry-over from other donors' samples.

The V call is TRBV5-1, the J call TRBJ1-4, with 9 bases identical to TRBD1. Germline assignment: CDR1 SGHRS and CDR2 YFSETQ. This CDR3 spans 15 amino acids. Germline trimming cut 0 bases from V and 8 bases from J; bases unmatched to any gene: 5. CDR3 sequence: CASSLGGQGTEKLFF. The CDR3 DNA reads TGCGCCAGCAGCTTGGGGGGACAGGGTACCGAAAAACTGTTTTTT.

CDR3 DNA: TGTGCCAGCGGAACTACAGGGGGCTTTTCCGATACGCAGTATTTT. This translates into CASGTTGGFSDTQYF. The chain uses TRBV2 and TRBJ2-3, with 9 nucleotides matching TRBD1. CDR1 is SNHLY and CDR2 is FYNNEI in the germline V gene. With 8 bases clipped from V and 6 bases from J, the junction kept 12 bases outside the gene matches. There are 15 residues in the CDR3.

V gene TRBV7-2 combines with J gene TRBJ2-3, with D possibly being TRBD1 or TRBD2 (5 bases each). Trimming took 5 bases from V and 2 from J, leaving 8 bases between them. Germline V CDR1 and CDR2: SGHTA, FQGNSA. The CDR3 is 13 amino acids. Here the CDR3 DNA reads TGTGCCAGCAGCCCGGGGCCCACAGATACGCAGTATTTT. This sequence encodes CASSPGPTDTQYF.

The chain combines TRBV10-3 with TRBJ2-7, with D perhaps matching TRBD1 or TRBD2 (5 bases each). Trimming cost V 1 base and J 3 bases, with 13 bases left between them. Germline-derived CDR1 and CDR2 are ENHRY and SYGVKD. The CDR3 totals 15 residues. CDR3: CAISEYDARGYEQYF. The CDR3 nucleotides are TGTGCCATCAGTGAGTACGACGCGAGGGGCTACGAGCAGTACTTC.